This TCR beta chain was recovered during a study of T cell repertoires in cytomegalovirus infection. Study-level information: CMV epitopes, recently identified HLA-C-restricted and well-studied HLA-B-restricted, were used. Evidence of both CMV infection and a matching HLA type came from public TCR beta signatures. Study results and caveats: In two of eight donors, the top clonotype was HLA-C-restricted CMV-specific. Cumulative public TCR beta family frequency identified CMV carriers with the relevant HLA.

Trimming left V 2 bases short and J 7 bases short, with 12 bases between. The CDR3 covers 14 residues. Germline-derived CDR1 and CDR2 are MNHEY and SMNVEV (reference sequence). TCRdb reanalysed the reads using MiXCR and keeps one entry per CDR3 protein. The table records tens of thousands of distinct CDR3 sequences, under 25% of them present only once. The table lists this clonotype with a few counts. Its antigen remains unknown. The source was CD8+ T cells from cultured PBMCs, collected from culture after CMV antigen stimulation. This clonotype originated in a human donor in good health (CMV status not recorded). Some clones in this sample may be carry-over from other donors' samples. The chain uses TRBV27 and TRBJ2-1, with D maybe TRBD1 (5 bases). The CDR3 sequence: CASSLTGPGNEQFF. CDR3 in DNA: TGTGCCAGCAGTTTAACAGGTCCTGGGAATGAGCAGTTCTTC.